Each of the 13 T cell receptor beta chains below was sequenced from the same sample in a study of T cell responses to AZD1222 COVID-19 vaccine (dated by TCRdb to the early 2020s). Receptor libraries were prepared by the immunoSEQ multiplex PCR assay. TCRdb re-hosts the immuneACCESS table, in-frame sequences only. Its copies lack some clones; in the studies checked, an unresolved V gene accounts for under half of them, and the cause for the rest is not known. The sample profile shows tens of thousands of clones; 70% to 90% of them were found once. The top ten clonotypes cover 4% to 5% of the sample. Per the publication, the time point label means: baseline before first vaccination. The specimen was peripheral blood, collected on day 0 of AZD1222 vaccination. Every receptor here comes from an adult in good health.

The CDR3 nucleotides read TGTGCCAGCACCGAGGGGACTCCGACCCCTGGAAACACCATATATTTT. It encodes CASTEGTPTPGNTIYF. The chain has TRBV5-5 and TRBJ1-3; D is possibly TRBD1 (5 bases). The CDR3 sequence is 16 residues long. V was cut by 6 bases and J by 2 bases, with 18 bases left in between. The V gene's germline CDR1 is SGHKS and CDR2 YYEKEE (reference sequence).

The chain employs TRBV5-1 and TRBJ2-1, with 8 bases matching TRBD2. The trim removed 4 bases at V and 2 bases at J, leaving 8 bases unmatched. The CDR3 has 16 amino acids. Germline V lookup: CDR1 SGHRS, CDR2 YFSETQ. CDR3 coding DNA: TGCGCCAGCAGCCCCGCGGCGGGGGGTACCTACAATGAGCAGTTCTTC. It codes for CASSPAAGGTYNEQFF.

The chain employs TRBV3-1 (or the pseudogene TRBV3-2) and TRBJ2-5; D not resolved. Germline assignment: CDR1 LGHDT and CDR2 YNNKEL (reference sequence). This CDR3 has 12 amino acids. V was trimmed by 4 bases and J by 1 base, leaving 4 bases between them. In DNA, the CDR3 is TGTGCCAGCAGCCCAGCCCAAGAGACCCAGTACTTC. Its protein is CASSPAQETQYF.

The rearrangement uses TRBV27 and TRBJ1-2; D is undetermined. With 5 bases removed from V and 2 bases from J, the gap between germline ends came to 9 bases. Germline assignment: CDR1 MNHEY and CDR2 SMNVEV (reference sequence). CDR3 size: 13 residues. CDR3 in DNA: TGTGCCAGCAGTCCGACGGGGAACTATGGCTACACCTTC. This encodes CASSPTGNYGYTF.

This CDR3 is CASMQGLVAPLHF. The DNA for the CDR3 is TGTGCCAGCATGCAGGGATTAGTTGCACCCCTCCACTTT. The chain joins TRBV6-5 to TRBJ1-6; possibly TRBD1 for D (5 bases). The CDR3 consists of 13 residues. Deletions cut 7 bases from V and 11 bases from J, with 15 bases between. Germline loops: CDR1 MNHEY, CDR2 SVGAGI.

This clone was picked up one time. The CDR3, as DNA: TGTGCCAGCAGTGACAGGGGAGGAGTCTATGGCTACACCTTC. Its protein product is CASSDRGGVYGYTF. This chain links TRBV6-1 with TRBJ1-2, with D tentatively TRBD1 (6 bases). Germline CDR1 MNHNS, CDR2 SASEGT. The CDR3 contains 14 residues. Trimming left V 3 bases short and J 4 bases short, with 12 bases between.

The V and J genes are TRBV11-2 and TRBJ2-7; D remains unclear. The ends were cut back, 0 bases at V and 6 bases at J, with 12 bases in the middle. The CDR3 loop spans 14 amino acids. Germline V gene sequence: CDR1 SGHAT, CDR2 FQNNGV. CDR3 in amino acids: CASSLEAALFEQYF. The CDR3 DNA reads as TGTGCCAGCAGCTTAGAAGCAGCCCTCTTCGAGCAGTACTTC.

The rearrangement joins TRBV6-6 to TRBJ1-5; the D is unclear. Germline values: CDR1 MNHNY, CDR2 SVGAGI (reference sequence). V gave up 5 bases and J gave up 6 bases, with 14 bases separating them. The CDR3 consists of 14 residues. The CDR3 DNA follows: TGTGCCAGCAGTAAAAGACCATTAGGTCAGCCCCAGCATTTT. Its protein is CASSKRPLGQPQHF.

This chain uses TRBV21-1 with TRBJ1-6; the listed D gene, TRBD1, was not tested against the DNA. TRBV21-1 is flagged as a pseudogene. This CDR3 is 16 amino acids long. This CDR3 reads CASSKGGRACNSPLHF. DNA for the CDR3: TGTGCCAGCAGCAAAGGGGGCAGGGCATGCAATTCACCCCTCCACTTT.

This chain connects TRBV27 to TRBJ2-5; D unclear. The CDR3 has 14 amino acids. Trimming took 6 bases from V and 2 from J, leaving 13 bases between them. Germline V gene sequence: CDR1 MNHEY, CDR2 SMNVEV (reference sequence). CDR3: CASSRHREQETQYF. CDR3 DNA: TGTGCCAGCAGCCGCCACAGAGAACAAGAGACCCAGTACTTC.

This clone was recorded only once. The chain uses TRBV15 and TRBJ1-4, with 10 bases aligning to TRBD1. Trimming removed 0 bases from V and 7 bases from J; junction bases left unmatched: 8. This CDR3 contains 17 residues. CDR1 is LNHNV, CDR2 YYDKDF, per germline (reference sequence). CDR3 amino acids: CATSRDPAGQGFEKLFF. The CDR3 nucleotides are TGTGCCACCAGCAGAGATCCGGCGGGACAGGGGTTTGAAAAACTGTTTTTT.

V usage is TRBV7-8 and J usage is TRBJ1-2; D is perhaps TRBD1 (6 bases). Deletions cut 2 bases from V and 7 bases from J, with 14 bases between. The germline gives CDR1 SGHVS, CDR2 FQNEAQ. The length of the CDR3 is 14 residues. The CDR3 region is CASSLSGGRGGYTF. CDR3 in DNA: TGTGCCAGCAGCTTATCTGGGGGCAGGGGTGGCTACACCTTC.

The rearrangement links TRBV6-5 to TRBJ2-7, with 11 bases that match TRBD2. Germline V gene sequence: CDR1 MNHEY, CDR2 SVGAGI. The trim removed 0 bases at V and 3 bases at J, leaving 4 bases unmatched. The CDR3 consists of 16 residues. The CDR3 loop is CASSYSKTSGIYEQYF. In DNA, the CDR3 is TGTGCCAGCAGTTACTCTAAGACTAGCGGGATCTACGAGCAGTACTTC.